The following is a T cell receptor (beta chain) sequence with its context. As yet, its antigen is unknown. The source of the sample is a study of graft-versus-host responses after intestinal transplantation. Across the whole study: Grafts were multivisceral, liver-intestinal, or isolated intestinal. Findings of the study overall: Early post-transplant HvG declines were associated with peak circulating GvH clone levels. The authors found GvH clones in recipient marrow, some appearing first in ileum or blood.

TCRdb's table, derived via immunoSEQ multiplex PCR, lists solely in-frame clones and lacks some. The table has 50,000 to 75,000 clones, around nine tenths seen once. The sequenced sample was unstimulated CD8+ T cells sorted from spleen or lymph node cells, obtained before transplant. This sequence was found in a human donor who was the organ donor for an intestinal transplant.

In nucleotides, the CDR3 is TGTGCCAGCAGACTCAGACTGATCAATCAGCCCCAGCATTTT. As protein: CASRLRLINQPQHF. This sequence joins TRBV6-6 and TRBJ1-5; D call uncertain. The CDR3 contains 14 residues. Trimming took 6 bases from V and 3 from J, leaving 12 bases between them. CDR1 MNHNY and CDR2 SVGAGI come from the germline V gene (reference sequence).